The 4 T cell receptor beta chains reported below all come from one sample, sequenced in a study of breast tumors, draining lymph nodes, adjacent tissues (TCRdb year 2016). The protocol used for the library was multiplex PCR. Sequenced on an Illumina HiSeq 2000. The public reads were quality trimmed at Q25 with fastp and then assembled into clones with MiXCR by TCRdb, keeping productive beta chains. Every distinct CDR3 protein forms one entry, paired with its most common genes and DNA. For this sample the table gives roughly 70,000 distinct CDR3 sequences, of which roughly 44% were detected only once. Of the sample, about 8.4% is held by the ten largest clones. The sequenced sample consisted of breast tumor tissue. The source of these receptors is a female donor with breast cancer. Some clones in this sample may be carry-over from other donors' samples.

This clonotype has a handful of counts. This clone may be a read error of a much larger clone one base away. The chain couples TRBV7-9 to TRBJ1-2, with D unclear. CDR3 size: 15 residues. Germline CDR1 is SEHNR and CDR2 is FQNEAQ (reference sequence). CDR3: CASRSLDPPQDGYPF. The CDR3 nucleotides read TGTGCCAGCAGATCTCTGGACCCCCCCCAGGATGGCTACCCCTTC.

This CDR3 reads CATSDLGGNQPQHF. The CDR3 DNA is TGTGCCACCAGTGACCTTGGGGGCAATCAGCCCCAGCATTTT. J is TRBJ1-5 and V is TRBV24-1; D uncertain. This CDR3 has 14 amino acids. Trimming cost V 4 bases and J 2 bases, with 8 bases left between them. Per the germline V gene, CDR1 is KGHDR and CDR2 is SFDVKD.

By proportion, this clonotype is medium-sized (0.01 to 0.1%). This chain connects TRBV6-5 to TRBJ2-2; D unresolved. The CDR3 runs to 12 residues. CDR1 is MNHEY, CDR2 SVGAGI, per germline. V was cut by 7 bases and J by 6 bases, with 9 bases left in between. DNA for the CDR3: TGTGCCAGCAAACGCTCGGCCGGGGAGCTGTTTTTT. It codes for CASKRSAGELFF.

The sample holds many counts of this clonotype. The rearrangement joins TRBV5-6 to TRBJ2-3, with 9 bases aligning to TRBD1. This CDR3 spans 15 amino acids. Germline CDR1 SGHDT, CDR2 YYEEEE. With V trimmed by 4 bases and J by 3 bases, 6 bases remained unmatched. CDR3 nucleotides: TGTGCCAGCAGCCGCACAGGGGGCTGGACAGATACGCAGTATTTT. This sequence encodes CASSRTGGWTDTQYF.